These T cell receptor beta chains were read from a single sample in a study of blood T cell repertoires in COVID-19. Sequenced by immunoSEQ multiplex PCR; TCRdb stores in-frame clones only, minus some. This table holds 250,000 or so clones, roughly 91% found once. Input material: peripheral blood. The receptors were gathered from a woman in her 40s who had recovered from COVID-19. The CDR3 runs from the conserved cysteine through the conserved F or W. The order of the fields is D gene, J gene, clone size, V gene, CDR3 DNA, CDR3 protein. The D gene is left open where the match is weak. Some rows have no size entry. The others give once, few or many, or a class for an expanded clone.

NA	TRBJ2-5	NA	TRBV27	TGTGCCAGCAGTCCCAGGGTCCAAGAGACCCAGTACTTC	CASSPRVQETQYF
TRBD2	TRBJ2-1	NA	TRBV27	TGTGCCAGCAGTTTAGGACTAGCGGGAGGTGAGCAGTTCTTC	CASSLGLAGGEQFF
NA	TRBJ1-4	NA	TRBV2	TGTGCCAGCAAACCGACAGCGACTAATGAAAAACTGTTTTTT	CASKPTATNEKLFF
NA	TRBJ1-3	few	TRBV30	TGTGCCTGGAGTGCGGACAGTTCTGGAAACACCATATATTTT	CAWSADSSGNTIYF
NA	TRBJ1-5	NA	TRBV3-1/TRBV3-2	TGTGCCAGCAGCCCCCCCGGGTTTCAGCCCCAGCATTTT	CASSPPGFQPQHF
NA	TRBJ2-4	NA	TRBV11-2	TGTGCCAGCAGCTTACCAGGGCTGGGGGGCAAAAACATTCAGTACTTC	CASSLPGLGGKNIQYF
NA	TRBJ2-2	NA	TRBV19	TGTGCCAGTGGAATTTCGCAGGGTGTCGGGGAGCTGTTTTTT	CASGISQGVGELFF
NA	TRBJ1-4	once	TRBV27	TGTGCCAGCGGCGGTGAAAAACTGTTTTTT	CASGGEKLFF
TRBD2	TRBJ2-3	NA	TRBV24-1	TGTGCCACCAGCGACTCCCTCGGGCTAGCGGACGCAGATACGCAGTATTTT	CATSDSLGLADADTQYF
TRBD1	TRBJ1-4	few	TRBV5-1	TGCGCCAGCAGCAGGGGACAGGGAAGCGAAAAACTGTTTTTT	CASSRGQGSEKLFF
NA	TRBJ2-5	NA	TRBV9	TGTGCCAGCAGCGTCGCACTAGAGGTGGCTGGGGAGACCCAGTACTTC	CASSVALEVAGETQYF
TRBD2	TRBJ2-3	NA	TRBV2	TGTGCCATCGAGGAGGTCGGGGAGGGAGATACGCAGTATTTT	CAIEEVGEGDTQYF
TRBD1	TRBJ1-6	once	TRBV5-1	TGCGCCAGCAGCGACCCGGACAGGGGGGATAATTCACCCCTCCACTTT	CASSDPDRGDNSPLHF
NA	TRBJ1-6	NA	TRBV19	TGTGCCGGGGGGGGCGGCGTTAATTCACCCCTCCACTTT	CAGGGGVNSPLHF
TRBD2	TRBJ2-2	NA	TRBV10-3	TGTGCCATCAGGGCCCGCGGGACTAGCGGGAGGGTCGGGGAGCTGTTTTTT	CAIRARGTSGRVGELFF
TRBD2	TRBJ2-1	NA	TRBV19	TGTGCCAGTACGGTGGCGGGACTAGCGGGATGGGGGGAGCAGTTCTTC	CASTVAGLAGWGEQFF
TRBD2	TRBJ2-2	NA	TRBV6-5	TGTGCCAGCAGGGCGGGAGTCGGAAACACCGGGGAGCTGTTTTTT	CASRAGVGNTGELFF
NA	TRBJ1-3	NA	TRBV3-1/TRBV3-2	TGTGCCAGCAGCCCCCAGGCGGGAGGAAACACCATATATTTT	CASSPQAGGNTIYF
TRBD1	TRBJ1-2	NA	TRBV5-1	TGCGCCAGCAGCCCCGGACAGGGAGGCGGTGGCTACACCTTC	CASSPGQGGGGYTF
TRBD2	TRBJ2-3	NA	TRBV30	TGTGCCTGGACTCGGGGACTAGCGGGAGGACCAGATACGCAGTATTTT	CAWTRGLAGGPDTQYF
NA	TRBJ2-3	once	TRBV27	TGTGCCAGCAGCCGTTTGGCCTCTAGGGGGACGCAGTATTTT	CASSRLASRGTQYF
NA	TRBJ1-2	NA	TRBV6-5	TGTGCCAGCAGTTATTTGGGCACCAACTATGGCTACACCTTC	CASSYLGTNYGYTF
TRBD1	TRBJ1-1	NA	TRBV10-3	TGTGCCATCAGAGGGGCAGGGGGTCACACTGAAGCTTTCTTT	CAIRGAGGHTEAFF
TRBD2	TRBJ2-7	NA	TRBV7-9	TGTGCCAGCAGCCCAGGACTAGCGGGAGATGAGCAGTACTTC	CASSPGLAGDEQYF
NA	TRBJ2-3	NA	TRBV2	TGTGCCAGCCCGGCAGGGGCGATCCTCACAGATACGCAGTATTTT	CASPAGAILTDTQYF
TRBD2	TRBJ2-1	once	TRBV11-3	TGTGCCAGCAGCCCGAGGACTAGCGGGAACAATGAGCAGTTCTTC	CASSPRTSGNNEQFF
NA	TRBJ1-3	NA	TRBV6-1	TGTGCCAGCAGTGAAGCCCCCGGGGGTGCCACCATATATTTT	CASSEAPGGATIYF
NA	TRBJ1-5	few	TRBV10-3	TGTGCCATCAGTGAGGAGGAGAGACAGCCCCAGCATTTT	CAISEEERQPQHF
TRBD1	TRBJ2-2	once	TRBV19	TGTGCCAGTAGTATGGACAGGGAGTTCACCGGGGAGCTGTTTTTT	CASSMDREFTGELFF
TRBD1	TRBJ2-1	NA	TRBV9	TGTGCCAGCAGCTCGGACAGGCTCTACAATGAGCAGTTCTTC	CASSSDRLYNEQFF
NA	TRBJ2-2	NA	TRBV6-5	TGTGCCAGCTTTGGGGCAGCGAACACCGGGGAGCTGTTTTTT	CASFGAANTGELFF
NA	TRBJ2-6	NA	TRBV19	TGTGCCAGTACCGCTCCAGGTTGGGGGCTCTCTGGGGCCAACGTCCTGACTTTC	CASTAPGWGLSGANVLTF
TRBD2	TRBJ2-5	NA	TRBV11-3	TGTGCCAGCAGCTTAGATACGGGACTAGCGGGAGGGGAGACCCAGTACTTC	CASSLDTGLAGGETQYF
NA	TRBJ2-1	NA	TRBV3-1/TRBV3-2	TGTGCCAGCAGCCAAGACCCGGGACTTACCATTGTCCCCTACAATGAGCAGTTCTTC	CASSQDPGLTIVPYNEQFF
TRBD1	TRBJ2-7	NA	TRBV18	TGTGCCAGCTCGGGCCGGGGACAGCAGAGCTCCTACGAGCAGTACTTC	CASSGRGQQSSYEQYF